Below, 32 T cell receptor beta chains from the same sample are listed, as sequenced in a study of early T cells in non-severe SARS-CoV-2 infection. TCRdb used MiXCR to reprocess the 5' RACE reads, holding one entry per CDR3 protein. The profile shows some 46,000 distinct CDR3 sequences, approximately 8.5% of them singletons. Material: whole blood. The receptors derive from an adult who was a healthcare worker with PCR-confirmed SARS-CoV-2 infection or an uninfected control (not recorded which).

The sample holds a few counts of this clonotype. CDR3 amino acids: CASSLLGLAGDEQFF. CDR3 sequence (DNA): TGTGCCAGCAGTTTATTAGGACTAGCGGGCGATGAGCAGTTCTTC. This chain links TRBV28 with TRBJ2-1, with 11 positions matching TRBD2. Germline CDR1 MDHEN, CDR2 SYDVKM. Trimming took 1 base from V and 8 from J; bases not matched to a gene: 4. This CDR3 is built from 15 residues.

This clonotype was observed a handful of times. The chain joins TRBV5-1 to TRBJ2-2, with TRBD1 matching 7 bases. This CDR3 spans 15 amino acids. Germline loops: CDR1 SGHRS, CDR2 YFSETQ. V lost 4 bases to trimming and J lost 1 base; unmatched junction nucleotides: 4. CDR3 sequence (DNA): TGCGCCAGCAGCACTGGGACAGTGAACACCGGGGAGCTGTTTTTT. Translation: CASSTGTVNTGELFF.

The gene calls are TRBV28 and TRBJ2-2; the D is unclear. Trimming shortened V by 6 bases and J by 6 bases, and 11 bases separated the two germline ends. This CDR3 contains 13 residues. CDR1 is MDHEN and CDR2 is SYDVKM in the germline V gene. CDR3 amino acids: CASREIISGELFF. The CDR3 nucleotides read TGTGCCAGCAGGGAAATCATCTCCGGGGAGCTGTTTTTT. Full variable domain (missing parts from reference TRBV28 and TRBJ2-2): DVKVTQSSRYLVKRTGEKVFLECVQDMDHENMFWYRQDPGLGLRLIYFSYDVKMKEKGDIPEGYSVSREKKERFSLILESASTNQTSMYLCASREIISGELFFGEGSRLTVL.

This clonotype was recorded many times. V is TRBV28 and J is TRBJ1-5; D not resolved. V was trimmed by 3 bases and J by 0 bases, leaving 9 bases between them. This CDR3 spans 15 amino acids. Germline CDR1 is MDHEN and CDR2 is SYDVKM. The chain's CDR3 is CASSFPGYSNQPQHF. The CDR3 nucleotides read TGTGCCAGCAGTTTTCCCGGGTATAGCAATCAGCCCCAGCATTTT.

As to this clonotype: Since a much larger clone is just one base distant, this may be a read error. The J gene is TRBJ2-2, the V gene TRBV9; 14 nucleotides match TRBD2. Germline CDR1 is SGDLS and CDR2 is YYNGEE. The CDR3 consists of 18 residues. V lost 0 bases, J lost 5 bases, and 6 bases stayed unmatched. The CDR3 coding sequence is TGTGCCAGCAGCGTAGGACTAGCGGGAGGGCTAAAGACCGGGGAGCTGTTTTTT. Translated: CASSVGLAGGLKTGELFF.

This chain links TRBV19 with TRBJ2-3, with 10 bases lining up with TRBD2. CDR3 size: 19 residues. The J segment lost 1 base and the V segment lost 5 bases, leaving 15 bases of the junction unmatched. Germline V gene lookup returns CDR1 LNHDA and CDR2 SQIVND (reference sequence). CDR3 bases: TGTGCCAGTAGTGGGCCCCGGGCTAGCGGGAGTCTACGCACAGATACGCAGTATTTT. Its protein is CASSGPRASGSLRTDTQYF.

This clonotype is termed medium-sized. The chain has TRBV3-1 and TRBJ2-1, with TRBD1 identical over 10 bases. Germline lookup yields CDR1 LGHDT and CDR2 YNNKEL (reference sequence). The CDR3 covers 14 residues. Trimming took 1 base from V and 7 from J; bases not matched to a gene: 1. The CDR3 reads CASSQGTGGNEQFF. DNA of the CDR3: TGTGCCAGCAGCCAAGGGACAGGGGGGAATGAGCAGTTCTTC.

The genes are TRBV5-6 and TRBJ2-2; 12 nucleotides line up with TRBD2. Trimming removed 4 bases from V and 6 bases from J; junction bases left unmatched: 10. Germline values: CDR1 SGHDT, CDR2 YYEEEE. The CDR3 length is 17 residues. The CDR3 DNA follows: TGTGCCAGCAGCACCAGACTAGCGGGAGTTTTTGCCGGGGAGCTGTTTTTT. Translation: CASSTRLAGVFAGELFF.

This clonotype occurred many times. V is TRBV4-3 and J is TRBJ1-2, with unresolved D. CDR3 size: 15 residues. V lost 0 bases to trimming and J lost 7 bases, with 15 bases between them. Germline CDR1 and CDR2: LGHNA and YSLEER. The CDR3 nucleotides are TGCGCCAGCAGCCAAGATCTCGGTGTAGCTGGTGGCTACACCTTC. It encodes CASSQDLGVAGGYTF.

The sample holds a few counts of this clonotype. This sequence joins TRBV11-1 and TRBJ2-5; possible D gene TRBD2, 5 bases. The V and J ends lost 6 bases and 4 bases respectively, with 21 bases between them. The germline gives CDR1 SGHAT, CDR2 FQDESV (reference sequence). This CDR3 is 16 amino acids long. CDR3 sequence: CASSHRDRLRAETQYF. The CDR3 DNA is TGTGCCAGCAGTCACCGGGATCGCCTTAGAGCAGAGACCCAGTACTTC.

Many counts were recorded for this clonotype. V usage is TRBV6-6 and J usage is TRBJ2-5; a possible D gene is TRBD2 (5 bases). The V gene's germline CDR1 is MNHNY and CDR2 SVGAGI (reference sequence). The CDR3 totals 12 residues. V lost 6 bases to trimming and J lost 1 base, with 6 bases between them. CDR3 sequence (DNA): TGTGCCAGCAGCACTAGCCAAGAGACCCAGTACTTC. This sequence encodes CASSTSQETQYF.

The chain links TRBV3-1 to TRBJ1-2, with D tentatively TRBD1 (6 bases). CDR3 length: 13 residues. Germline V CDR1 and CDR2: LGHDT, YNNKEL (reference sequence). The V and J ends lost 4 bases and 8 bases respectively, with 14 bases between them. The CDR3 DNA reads TGTGCCAGCAGCCGCGGACAGCCAAAGGGCTACACCTTC. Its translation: CASSRGQPKGYTF.

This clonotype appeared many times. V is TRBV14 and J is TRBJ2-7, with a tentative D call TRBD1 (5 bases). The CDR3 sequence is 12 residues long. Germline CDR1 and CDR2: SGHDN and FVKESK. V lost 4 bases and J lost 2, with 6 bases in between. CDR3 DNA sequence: TGTGCCAGCAGCCTAGGGGCCTACGAGCAGTACTTC. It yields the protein CASSLGAYEQYF. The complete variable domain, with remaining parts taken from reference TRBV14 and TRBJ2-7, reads EAGVTQFPSHSVIEKGQTVTLRCDPISGHDNLYWYRRVMGKEIKFLLHFVKESKQDESGMPNNRFLAERTGGTYSTLKVQPAELEDSGVYFCASSLGAYEQYFGPGTRLTVT.

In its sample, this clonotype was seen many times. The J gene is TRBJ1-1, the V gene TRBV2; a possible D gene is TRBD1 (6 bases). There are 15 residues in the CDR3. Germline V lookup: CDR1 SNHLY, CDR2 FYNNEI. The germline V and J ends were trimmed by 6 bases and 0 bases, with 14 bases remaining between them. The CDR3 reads CASRGDTFLNTEAFF. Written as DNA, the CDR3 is TGTGCCAGCAGGGGGGACACCTTTCTGAACACTGAAGCTTTCTTT. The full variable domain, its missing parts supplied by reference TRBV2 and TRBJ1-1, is EPEVTQTPSHQVTQMGQEVILRCVPISNHLYFYWYRQILGQKVEFLVSFYNNEISEKSEIFDDQFSVERPDGSNFTLKIRSTKLEDSAMYFCASRGDTFLNTEAFFGQGTRLTVV.

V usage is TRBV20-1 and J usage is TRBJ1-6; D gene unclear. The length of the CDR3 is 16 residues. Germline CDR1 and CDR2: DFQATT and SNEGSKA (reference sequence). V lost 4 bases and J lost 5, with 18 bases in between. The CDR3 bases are TGCAGTGCTAAGAGGTCGTCCGGGTCTCATAATTCACCCCTCCACTTT. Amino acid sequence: CSAKRSSGSHNSPLHF.

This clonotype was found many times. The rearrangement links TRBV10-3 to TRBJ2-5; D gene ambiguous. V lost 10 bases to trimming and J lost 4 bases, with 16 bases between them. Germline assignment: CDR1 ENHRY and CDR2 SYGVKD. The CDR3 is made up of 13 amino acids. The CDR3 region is CATNTAARETQYF. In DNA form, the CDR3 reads TGTGCCACCAACACGGCGGCAAGAGAGACCCAGTACTTC.

The CDR3 is CASSPGTGGGYEQYF. CDR3 DNA sequence: TGCGCCAGCAGCCCTGGGACAGGGGGCGGATACGAGCAGTACTTC. V and J are TRBV4-1 and TRBJ2-7, with TRBD1 identical over 12 bases. The CDR3 runs 15 residues. Germline V gives CDR1 MGHRA, CDR2 YSYEKL. V dropped 4 bases and J dropped 4; count of bases not matched to a gene: 5.

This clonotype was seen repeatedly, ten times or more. DNA of the CDR3: TGTGCCTGGAGTAGGACAGAGTACAATGAGCAGTTCTTC. This translates into CAWSRTEYNEQFF. The V gene is TRBV30, the J gene TRBJ2-1; perhaps TRBD1 as D (6 bases). The CDR3 covers 13 residues. The V gene lost 2 bases and the J gene lost 4 bases, with 9 bases spanning the gap. Germline lookup yields CDR1 GTSNPN and CDR2 SVGIG (reference sequence).

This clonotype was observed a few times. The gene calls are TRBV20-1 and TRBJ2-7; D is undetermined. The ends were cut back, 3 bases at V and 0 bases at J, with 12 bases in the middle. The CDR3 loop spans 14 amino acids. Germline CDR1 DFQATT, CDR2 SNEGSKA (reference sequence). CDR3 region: CSARSAVSSYEQYF. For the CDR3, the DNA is TGCAGTGCTAGGTCCGCGGTTAGCTCCTACGAGCAGTACTTC.

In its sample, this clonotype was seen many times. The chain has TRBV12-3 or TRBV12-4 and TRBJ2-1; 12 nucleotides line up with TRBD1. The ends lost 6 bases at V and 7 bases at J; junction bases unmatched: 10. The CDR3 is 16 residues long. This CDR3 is CASSRSGTGGRNEQFF. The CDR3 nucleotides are TGTGCCAGCAGCCGTTCCGGGACAGGGGGCCGAAATGAGCAGTTCTTC.

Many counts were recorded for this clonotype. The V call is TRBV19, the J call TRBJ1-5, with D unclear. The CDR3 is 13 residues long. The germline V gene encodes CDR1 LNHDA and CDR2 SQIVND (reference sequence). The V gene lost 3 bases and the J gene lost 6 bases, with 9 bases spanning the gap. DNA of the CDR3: TGTGCCAGTAGTATCCAGGTCCCTCAGCCCCAGCATTTT. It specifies CASSIQVPQPQHF.

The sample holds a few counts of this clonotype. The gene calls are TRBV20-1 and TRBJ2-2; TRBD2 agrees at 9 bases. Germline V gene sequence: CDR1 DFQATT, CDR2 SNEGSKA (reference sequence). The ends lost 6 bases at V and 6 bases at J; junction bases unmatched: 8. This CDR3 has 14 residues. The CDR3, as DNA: TGCAGTGCCCCGAGCGGGAGGAGGCCCGGGGAGCTGTTTTTT. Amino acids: CSAPSGRRPGELFF.

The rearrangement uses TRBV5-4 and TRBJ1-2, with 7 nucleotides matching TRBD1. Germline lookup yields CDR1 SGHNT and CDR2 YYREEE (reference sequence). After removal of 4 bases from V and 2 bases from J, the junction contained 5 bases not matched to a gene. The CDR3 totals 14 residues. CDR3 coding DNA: TGTGCCAGCAGCGCGGGACAGAGAAACTATGGCTACACCTTC. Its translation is CASSAGQRNYGYTF.

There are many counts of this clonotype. CDR3 nucleotide sequence: TGCAGCGCCGGCGACTTAGAGCAGTTCTTC. Its translation: CSAGDLEQFF. The chain recombines TRBV29-1 with TRBJ2-1; the D is unclear. CDR1 and CDR2 (germline): SQVTM, ANQGSEA. This CDR3 spans 10 amino acids. V lost 7 bases and J lost 10, with 11 bases in between.

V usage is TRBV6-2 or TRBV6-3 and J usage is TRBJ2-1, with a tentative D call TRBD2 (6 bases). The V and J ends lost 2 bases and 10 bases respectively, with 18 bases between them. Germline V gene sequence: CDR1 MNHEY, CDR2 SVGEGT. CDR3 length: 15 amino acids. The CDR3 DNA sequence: TGTGCCAGCAGTTACCCCTCGCGGGGCGAGAGGGAGCAGTTCTTC. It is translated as CASSYPSRGEREQFF.

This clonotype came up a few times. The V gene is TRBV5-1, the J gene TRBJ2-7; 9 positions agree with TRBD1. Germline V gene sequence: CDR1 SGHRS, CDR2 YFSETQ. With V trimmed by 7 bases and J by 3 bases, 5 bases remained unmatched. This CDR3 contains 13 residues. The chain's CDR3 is CASSQGALYEQYF. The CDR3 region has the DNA TGCGCCAGCTCACAGGGGGCCCTCTACGAGCAGTACTTC.

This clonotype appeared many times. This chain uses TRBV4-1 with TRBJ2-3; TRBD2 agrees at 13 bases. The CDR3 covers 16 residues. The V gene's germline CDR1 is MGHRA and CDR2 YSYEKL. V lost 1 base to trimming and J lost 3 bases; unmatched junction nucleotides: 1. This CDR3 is CASSQGTSGRTDTQYF. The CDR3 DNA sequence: TGCGCCAGCAGCCAAGGGACTAGCGGGAGAACAGATACGCAGTATTTT.

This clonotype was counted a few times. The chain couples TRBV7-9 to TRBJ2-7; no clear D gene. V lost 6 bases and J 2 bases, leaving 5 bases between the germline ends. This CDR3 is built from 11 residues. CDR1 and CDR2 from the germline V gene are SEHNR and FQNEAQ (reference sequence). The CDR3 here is CASSNTYEQYF. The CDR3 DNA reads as TGTGCCAGCAGTAACACCTACGAGCAGTACTTC.

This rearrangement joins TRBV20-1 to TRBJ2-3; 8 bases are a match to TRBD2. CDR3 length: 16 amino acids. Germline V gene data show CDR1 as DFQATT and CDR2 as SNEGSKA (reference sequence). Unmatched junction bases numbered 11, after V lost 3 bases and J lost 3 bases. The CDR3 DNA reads TGCAGTGCTAGCCCGGTCGCGGGAGGAGGGACAGATACGCAGTATTTT. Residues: CSASPVAGGGTDTQYF.

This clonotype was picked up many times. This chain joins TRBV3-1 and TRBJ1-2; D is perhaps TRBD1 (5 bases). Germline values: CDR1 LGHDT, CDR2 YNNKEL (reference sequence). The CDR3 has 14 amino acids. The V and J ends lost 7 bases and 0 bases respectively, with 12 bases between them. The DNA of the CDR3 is TGTGCCAGCACCCAGGGAGATACTAACTATGGCTACACCTTC. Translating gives CASTQGDTNYGYTF.

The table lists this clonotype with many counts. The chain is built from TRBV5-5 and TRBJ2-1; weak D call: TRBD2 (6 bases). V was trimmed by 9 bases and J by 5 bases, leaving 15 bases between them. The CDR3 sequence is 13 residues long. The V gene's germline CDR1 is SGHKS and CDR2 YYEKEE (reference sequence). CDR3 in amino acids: CATAGGADNEQFF. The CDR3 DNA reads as TGTGCCACCGCCGGGGGTGCAGACAATGAGCAGTTCTTC.

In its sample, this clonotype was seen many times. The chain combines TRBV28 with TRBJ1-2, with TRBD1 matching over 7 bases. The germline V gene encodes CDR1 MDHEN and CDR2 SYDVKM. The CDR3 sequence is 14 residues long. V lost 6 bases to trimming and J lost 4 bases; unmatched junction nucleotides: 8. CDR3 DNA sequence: TGTGCCAGCAGCGTAGACAGGGCTCTCTATGGCTACACCTTC. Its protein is CASSVDRALYGYTF.